Listed below are T cell receptor beta chains from one sample, sequenced in a study of T cell responses to AZD1222 COVID-19 vaccine. Libraries were prepared by immunoSEQ multiplex PCR; TCRdb keeps only in-frame clonotypes and omits some of them. The sample lists around 130,000 clones, about 89% occurring once. The source material was peripheral blood, sampled 28 days after the second dose of the MenACWY control vaccine. Receptors originate from an adult who received the MenACWY meningococcal vaccine as a control. CDR3s leave out the opening cysteine and the closing phenylalanine or tryptophan. Each record gives: V gene, CDR3 protein.

TRBV25-1,ASSDETDVPTYEQY
TRBV6-5,ASRRQAFSNQPQH
TRBV11-2,ASSFSQATYNEQF
TRBV6-2/TRBV6-3,ASSYNSGGTDTQY
TRBV3-1/TRBV3-2,ASSLPQGAYNEQF
TRBV28,ASSSQGTNEKLF
TRBV7-9,ASSLAGTGISYEQY
TRBV7-2,ASSLGEGLAGGLGETQY
TRBV5-8,ASSLASSSGLREQF
TRBV19,ASSRQGALVAF
TRBV18,ASSAGSGANVLT
TRBV7-3,ASSLDSNNEQF
TRBV5-1,ASSSNFGSGANVLT
TRBV6-5,ASKGASSYNEQF
TRBV19,ASKPDVSNQPQH
TRBV3-1/TRBV3-2,ASSPGQGPTDTQY
TRBV6-6,ASSPHFGGERYNEQF
TRBV5-4,ASSPMVLAGGPDTQY
TRBV5-8,ASSLERSGRSPLH
TRBV7-2,ASSLVLAGHTGELF
TRBV7-9,ASSQSGTENTGELF
TRBV2,ASSERGGEQF
TRBV7-9,ASSLGDSGNQPQH
TRBV21-1,ASSKSFWSFGCYGYT
TRBV24-1,ATSDTDRGVYEQY
TRBV7-3,ASSQGGPTGELF
TRBV18,ASSPPARYTEAF
TRBV13,ASSLEGMNTEAF
TRBV10-1,ASKSGTPVRNEQF
TRBV19,ASSPQGDYGYT
TRBV30,AWKGGLNTEAF
TRBV3-1/TRBV3-2,ASSTDWSSGNTIY
TRBV10-1,ASSGGLTDTQY
TRBV18,ASSHSEAGAYEQY
TRBV6-2/TRBV6-3,ASSWPWGGTDNEQF
TRBV24-1,ATSDPRTGVNGYT
TRBV2,ASKLAGGSTDTQY
TRBV6-6,ASSSGRSGNTIY
TRBV5-6,ASSLEGASAQPQH
TRBV7-2,ASSLGGLGYGYT
TRBV6-5,ASSWAGGQVF
TRBV3-1/TRBV3-2,ASSQEGGNYGYT
TRBV7-2,ASSQGRTHEQY
TRBV5-1,ASSLDVGILYEQY
TRBV10-3,AIKGNSYEQY
TRBV28,ASSLWGSQNSGANVLT
TRBV9,ASSVGATGEGEKLF
TRBV20-1,SARANTEAF
TRBV27,ASSHGTPNQPQH
TRBV9,ASSVSGTSGNTDTQY
TRBV19,ASSPWQVTTNYGYT
TRBV7-3,ASSLTGLVNTGELF
TRBV3-1/TRBV3-2,ASSQGGGTYNEQF
TRBV7-2,ASSPSGQGSNEKLF
TRBV4-3,ASSRRDWGGNQPQH